Listed below are T cell receptor beta chains from one sample, sequenced in a study of Graves' ophthalmopathy and Graves' hyperthyroidism. Each CDR3 protein is one row after TCRdb ran MiXCR on the multiplex PCR reads. The repertoire holds around 400,000 distinct CDR3 sequences, with about 17% as singletons. The specimen was peripheral blood. These receptor sequences come from a woman aged 18 to 35 with Graves' ophthalmopathy. CDR3s include the opening cysteine and the closing phenylalanine or tryptophan. Each record gives: J gene, clone size, D gene, V gene, CDR3 DNA, CDR3 protein. A D gene is named only where the DNA matches it firmly. Some rows have no size entry. The others give once, few or many, or a class for an expanded clone.

>TRBJ2-2|many|-|TRBV15
TGTGCCACCAGGGGGTTTGGCGGGGAGCTGGTTTTT
CATRGFGGELVF
>TRBJ2-7|-|TRBD1|TRBV28
TGTGCCAGCAGTGCCCCCCGGACAGGGGGCGGCAGGCAGTACTTC
CASSAPRTGGGRQYF
>TRBJ1-1|many|-|TRBV12-3/TRBV12-4
TGTGCCAGCAGTTCTGGCGCCACTGAAGCTTTCTTT
CASSSGATEAFF
>TRBJ1-2|few|-|TRBV6-2/TRBV6-3
TGTGCCAGCAGTTACCGAAACAAGGACTATGGCTACACCTTC
CASSYRNKDYGYTF
>TRBJ1-5|many|-|TRBV6-1
TGTGCCAGCAGTGAAGCGCGAGGAATCGGCAATCAGCCCCAGCATTTT
CASSEARGIGNQPQHF
>TRBJ2-2|-|-|TRBV19
TGTGCCAGTAGTATAGGGCCGGGATCCGGGGAGCTGTTTTTT
CASSIGPGSGELFF
>TRBJ2-7|many|TRBD1|TRBV24-1
TGTGCCACCAGTGACGCCGGGACAGGGGATTCCGAGCAGTACTTC
CATSDAGTGDSEQYF
>TRBJ2-5|-|TRBD1|TRBV7-9
TGTGCCAGCAGCTTACCCGCGACAGGGTTCGAGACCCAGTACTTC
CASSLPATGFETQYF
>TRBJ2-2|many|TRBD1|TRBV20-1
TGCAGTGCTCCGGACAGGTTCAGCACCGGGGAGCTGTTTTTT
CSAPDRFSTGELFF
>TRBJ1-1|many|-|TRBV6-2/TRBV6-3
TGTGCCAGCAGTTATCGGCGACAGAGGGAAGCTTTCTTT
CASSYRRQREAFF
>TRBJ2-2|many|-|TRBV6-2/TRBV6-3
TGTGCCACCAGAGCCGGGGAGCTGTTTTTT
CATRAGELFF
>TRBJ1-2|-|TRBD1|TRBV12-3/TRBV12-4
TGTGCCAGCAGTTTATGGGACAGGCCTCGACGGGGCTACACCTTC
CASSLWDRPRRGYTF
>TRBJ1-5|many|-|TRBV6-5
TGTGCCCTCTTCCTTTTTAGCAATCAGCCCCAGCATTTT
CALFLFSNQPQHF
>TRBJ2-5|many|-|TRBV20-1
TGCAGTGCTCTACAGGGGGGGGAGACCCAGTACTTC
CSALQGGETQYF
>TRBJ2-5|many|-|TRBV4-2
TGTGCCAGCAGCAAGGTCAGAAGACAAGAGACCCAGTACTTC
CASSKVRRQETQYF
>TRBJ1-2|many|-|TRBV12-3/TRBV12-4
TGTGCCAGCAGTTTAGCGGGGGATCTGGGCTATGGCTACACCTTC
CASSLAGDLGYGYTF
>TRBJ2-5|many|-|TRBV20-1
TGCAGTGCTAGAGATTCTTGGGGGTCGGGTAAAGGCGAGACCCAGTACTTC
CSARDSWGSGKGETQYF
>TRBJ1-2|many|TRBD1|TRBV4-2
TGTGCCAGCAGCCAGACGACAGGGGGCTTCTCTGGCTACACCTTC
CASSQTTGGFSGYTF
>TRBJ1-1|many|TRBD1|TRBV20-1
TGCAGTGCGGACAGGCCACTCACTGAAGCTTTCTTT
CSADRPLTEAFF
>TRBJ2-7|many|-|TRBV5-1
TGCGCCAGCAGCTTGGGGGATCGGATATCCTACGAGCAGTACTTC
CASSLGDRISYEQYF
>TRBJ2-5|many|-|TRBV11-2
TGTGCCAGCAGCTTTAATACAGGGCAAGAGACCCAGTACTTC
CASSFNTGQETQYF
>TRBJ1-2|many|-|TRBV29-1
TGCAGCGTTGAAAGGGCCACTAACTATGGCTACACCTTC
CSVERATNYGYTF
>TRBJ1-5|few|-|TRBV6-2/TRBV6-3
TGTGCCAGCAGTTACCTCTGGGGGAGTAATCAGCCCCAGCATTTT
CASSYLWGSNQPQHF